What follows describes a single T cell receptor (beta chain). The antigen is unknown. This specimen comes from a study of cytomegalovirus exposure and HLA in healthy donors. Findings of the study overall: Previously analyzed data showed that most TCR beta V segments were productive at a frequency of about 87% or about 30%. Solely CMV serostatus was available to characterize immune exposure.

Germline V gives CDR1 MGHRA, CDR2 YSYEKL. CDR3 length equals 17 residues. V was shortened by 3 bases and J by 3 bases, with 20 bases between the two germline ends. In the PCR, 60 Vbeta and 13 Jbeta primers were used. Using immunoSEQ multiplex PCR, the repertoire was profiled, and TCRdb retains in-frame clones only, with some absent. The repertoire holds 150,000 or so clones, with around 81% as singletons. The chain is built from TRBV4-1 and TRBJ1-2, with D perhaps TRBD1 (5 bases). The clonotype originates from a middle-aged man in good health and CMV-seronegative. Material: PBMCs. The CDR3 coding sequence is TGCGCCAGCAGCCAGTCCCCCGGGGAGGGGCTGTACTATGGCTACACCTTC. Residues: CASSQSPGEGLYYGYTF.